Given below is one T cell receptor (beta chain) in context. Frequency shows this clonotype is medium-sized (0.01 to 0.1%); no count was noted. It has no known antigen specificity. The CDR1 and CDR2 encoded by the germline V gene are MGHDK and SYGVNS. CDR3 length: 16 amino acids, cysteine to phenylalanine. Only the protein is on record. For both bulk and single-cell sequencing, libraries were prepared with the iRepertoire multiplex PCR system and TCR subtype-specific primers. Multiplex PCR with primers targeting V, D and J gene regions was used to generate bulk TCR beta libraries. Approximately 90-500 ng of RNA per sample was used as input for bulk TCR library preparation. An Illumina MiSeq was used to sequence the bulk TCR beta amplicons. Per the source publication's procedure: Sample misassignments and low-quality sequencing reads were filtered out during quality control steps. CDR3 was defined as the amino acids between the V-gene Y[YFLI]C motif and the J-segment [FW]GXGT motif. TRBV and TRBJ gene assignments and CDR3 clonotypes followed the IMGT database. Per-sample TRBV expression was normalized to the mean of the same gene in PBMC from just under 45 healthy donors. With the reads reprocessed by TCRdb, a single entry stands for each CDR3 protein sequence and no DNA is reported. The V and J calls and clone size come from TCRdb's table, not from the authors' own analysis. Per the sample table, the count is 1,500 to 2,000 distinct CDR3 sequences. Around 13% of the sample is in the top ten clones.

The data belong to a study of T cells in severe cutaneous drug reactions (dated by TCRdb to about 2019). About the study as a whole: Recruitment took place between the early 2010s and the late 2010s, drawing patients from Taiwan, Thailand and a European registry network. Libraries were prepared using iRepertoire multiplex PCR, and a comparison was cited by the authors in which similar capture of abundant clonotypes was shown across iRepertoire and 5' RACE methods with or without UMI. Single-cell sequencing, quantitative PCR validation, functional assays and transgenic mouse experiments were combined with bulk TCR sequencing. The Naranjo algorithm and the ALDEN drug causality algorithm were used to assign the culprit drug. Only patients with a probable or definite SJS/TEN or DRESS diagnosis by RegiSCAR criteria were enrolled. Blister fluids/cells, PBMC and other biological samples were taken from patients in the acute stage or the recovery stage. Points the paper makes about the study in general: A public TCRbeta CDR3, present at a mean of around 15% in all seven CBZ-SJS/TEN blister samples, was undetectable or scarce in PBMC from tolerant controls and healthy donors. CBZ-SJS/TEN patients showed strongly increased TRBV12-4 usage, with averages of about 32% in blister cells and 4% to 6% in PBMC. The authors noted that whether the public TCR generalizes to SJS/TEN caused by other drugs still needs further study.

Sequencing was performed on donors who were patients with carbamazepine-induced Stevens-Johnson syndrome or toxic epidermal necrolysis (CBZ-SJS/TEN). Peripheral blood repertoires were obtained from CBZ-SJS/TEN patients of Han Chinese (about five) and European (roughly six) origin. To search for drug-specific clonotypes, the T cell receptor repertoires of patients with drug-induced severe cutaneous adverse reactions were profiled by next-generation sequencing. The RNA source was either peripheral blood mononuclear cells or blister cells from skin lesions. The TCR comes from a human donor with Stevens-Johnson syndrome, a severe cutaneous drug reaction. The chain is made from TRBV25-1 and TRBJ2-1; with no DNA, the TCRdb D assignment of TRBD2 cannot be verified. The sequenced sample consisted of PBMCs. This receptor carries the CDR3 CASSRGGTSGRNEQFF. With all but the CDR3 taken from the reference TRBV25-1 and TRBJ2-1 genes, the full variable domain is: EADIYQTPRYLVIGTGKKITLECSQTMGHDKMYWYQQDPGMELHLIHYSYGVNSTEKGDLSSESTVSRIRTEHFPLTLESARPSHTSQYLCASSRGGTSGRNEQFFGPGTRLTVL.